This T cell receptor beta chain was retrieved from a study of T cell repertoires in cytomegalovirus infection. Study as a whole: Signatures in public TCR beta sequences pointed to both CMV infection and matching HLA type.

Each CDR3 protein gets one entry after TCRdb re-called the reads with MiXCR. The repertoire includes more than 650,000 distinct CDR3 sequences, 35% to 45% of them detected once, and roughly 2.8% sits in the top ten. The CDR3 contains 18 residues. The trim removed 5 bases at V and 4 bases at J, leaving 16 bases unmatched. In germline, CDR1 is SGHTA, CDR2 FQGNSA. A remark on this clonotype: Its antigen is as yet unknown.

Findings and caveats of the study: The cumulative frequency of public TCR beta families distinguished individuals who carried CMV together with the relevant HLA. CMV-specific TCR beta clonotypes restricted by HLA-C were the ones dominating the ex vivo response.

This sequence originates from a human donor in good health (CMV status not recorded). Some clones in this sample may be carry-over from other donors' samples. The chain employs TRBV7-2 and TRBJ2-3; 9 bases line up with TRBD2. Sequenced: PBMCs. The CDR3 nucleotides read TGTGCCAGCAGCCCCATAGACCTAGCGGGACGGTGGGCAGATACGCAGTATTTT. Translated, it gives CASSPIDLAGRWADTQYF.